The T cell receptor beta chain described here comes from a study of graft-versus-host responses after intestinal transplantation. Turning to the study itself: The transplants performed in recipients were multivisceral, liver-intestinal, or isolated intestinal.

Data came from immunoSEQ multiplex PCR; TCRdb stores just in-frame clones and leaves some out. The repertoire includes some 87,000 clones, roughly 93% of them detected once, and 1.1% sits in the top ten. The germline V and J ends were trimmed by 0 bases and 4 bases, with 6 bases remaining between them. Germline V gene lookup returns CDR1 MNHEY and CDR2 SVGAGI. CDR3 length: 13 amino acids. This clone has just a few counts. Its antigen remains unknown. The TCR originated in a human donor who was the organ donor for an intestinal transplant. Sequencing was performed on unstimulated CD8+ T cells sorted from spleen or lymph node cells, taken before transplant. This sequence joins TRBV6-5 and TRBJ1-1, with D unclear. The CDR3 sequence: CASSYSGSTEAFF. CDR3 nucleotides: TGTGCCAGCAGTTACTCGGGGAGCACTGAAGCTTTCTTT.